This T cell receptor (beta chain) was obtained from a study of CD8 T cells in Susac syndrome. Study summary: Active disease was present in five or six of the sequenced Susac syndrome patients, whereas fewer than ten of them were in remission. General study findings and limits: The CD4+ T cell repertoires in Susac syndrome did not show any clonal expansion.

Negative isolation was used for CD8+ and CD4+ T cells, and FACS enrichment was applied to TEMRA cells. On this clonotype itself: As yet, its antigen is unknown.

The CDR3 contains 14 residues. CDR1 SGHTA and CDR2 FQGNSA come from the germline V gene. Unmatched junction bases numbered 7, after V lost 5 bases and J lost 4 bases. An amount of RNA that ranged from roughly 0.5 to 1 ug was reverse transcribed with random hexamers. In TCRdb, the immunoSEQ multiplex PCR reads were re-called with MiXCR into one record per CDR3 protein. The table has around 180,000 distinct CDR3 sequences, roughly 92% seen once. What was sequenced was CD4+ T cells from PBMCs. This chain connects TRBV7-2 to TRBJ2-7, with 8 bases aligning to TRBD2. The clonotype was recovered from a human donor with Susac syndrome. The CDR3 nucleotides are TGTGCCAGCAGCCCCACCGGGGGGGCATACGAGCAGTACTTC. Its protein is CASSPTGGAYEQYF. The full variable domain, in which reference TRBV7-2 and TRBJ2-7 provide the parts outside the CDR3, is GAGVSQSPSNKVTEKGKDVELRCDPISGHTALYWYRQSLGQGLEFLIYFQGNSAPDKSGLPSDRFSAERTGGSVSTLTIQRTQQEDSAVYLCASSPTGGAYEQYFGPGTRLTVT.